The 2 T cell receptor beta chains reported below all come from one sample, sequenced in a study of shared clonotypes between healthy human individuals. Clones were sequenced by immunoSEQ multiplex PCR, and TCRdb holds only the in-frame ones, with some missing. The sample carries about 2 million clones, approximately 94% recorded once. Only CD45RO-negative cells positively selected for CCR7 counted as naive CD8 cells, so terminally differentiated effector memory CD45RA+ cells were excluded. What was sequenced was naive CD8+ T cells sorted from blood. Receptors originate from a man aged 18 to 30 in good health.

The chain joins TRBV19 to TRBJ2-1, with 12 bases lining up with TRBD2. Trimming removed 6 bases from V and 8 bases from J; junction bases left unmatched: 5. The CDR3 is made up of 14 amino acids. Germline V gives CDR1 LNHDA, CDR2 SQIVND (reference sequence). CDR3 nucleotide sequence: TGTGCCAGTAGGCTAGCGGGAGGGCCCCATGAGCAGTTCTTC. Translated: CASRLAGGPHEQFF.

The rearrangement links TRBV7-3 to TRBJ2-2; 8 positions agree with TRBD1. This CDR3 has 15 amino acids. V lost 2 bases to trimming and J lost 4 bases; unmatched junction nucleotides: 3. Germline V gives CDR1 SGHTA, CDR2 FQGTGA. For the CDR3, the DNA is TGTGCCAGCAGCTTAGGACAGGGTCCCACCGGGGAGCTGTTTTTT. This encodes CASSLGQGPTGELFF. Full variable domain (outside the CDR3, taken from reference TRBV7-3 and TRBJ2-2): GAGVSQTPSNKVTEKGKYVELRCDPISGHTALYWYRQSLGQGPEFLIYFQGTGAADDSGLPNDRFFAVRPEGSVSTLKIQRTERGDSAVYLCASSLGQGPTGELFFGEGSRLTVL.